This T cell receptor beta chain was recorded in a study of cytomegalovirus exposure and HLA in healthy donors. PCR primers comprised 60 Vbeta and 13 Jbeta primers. The table came from immunoSEQ multiplex PCR; TCRdb's copy has only in-frame clones and leaves some out. This table has about 160,000 clones, about 80% appearing once. V was trimmed by 3 bases and J by 7 bases, leaving 16 bases between them. The CDR3 contains 14 residues. Germline loops: CDR1 SGHNT, CDR2 YYREEE (reference sequence). The receptor's source is a man in his late teens or twenties in good health and CMV-seropositive. The J gene is TRBJ1-1, the V gene TRBV5-4, with D tentatively TRBD1 (6 bases). The source material was PBMCs. The CDR3 nucleotides are TGTGCCAGCAGCTCGGACAGTGGGCTCGATGAAGCTTTCTTT. Its protein product is CASSSDSGLDEAFF.